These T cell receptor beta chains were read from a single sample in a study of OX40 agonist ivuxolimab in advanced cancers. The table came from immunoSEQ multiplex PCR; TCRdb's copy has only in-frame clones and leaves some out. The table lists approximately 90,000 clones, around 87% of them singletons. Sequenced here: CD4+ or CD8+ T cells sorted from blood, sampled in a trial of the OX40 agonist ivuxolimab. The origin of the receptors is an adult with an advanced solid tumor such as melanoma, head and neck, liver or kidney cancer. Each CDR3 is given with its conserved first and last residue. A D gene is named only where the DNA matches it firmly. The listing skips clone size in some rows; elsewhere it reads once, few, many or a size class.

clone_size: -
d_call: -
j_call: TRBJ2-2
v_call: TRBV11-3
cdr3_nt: TGTGCCAGCAGCTTAGACCCCACATATACCGGGGAGCTGTTTTTT
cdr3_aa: CASSLDPTYTGELFF

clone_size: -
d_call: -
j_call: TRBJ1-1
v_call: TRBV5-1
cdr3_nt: TGCGCCAGCAGCGGGCCGGCAGGGGTAATCACTGAAGCTTTCTTT
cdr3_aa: CASSGPAGVITEAFF

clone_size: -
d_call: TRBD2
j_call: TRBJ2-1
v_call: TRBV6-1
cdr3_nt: TGTGCCAGCAGCGAAATGGCTAGCGGTCACAATGAGCAGTTCTTC
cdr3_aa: CASSEMASGHNEQFF

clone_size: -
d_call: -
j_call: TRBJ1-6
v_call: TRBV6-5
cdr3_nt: TGTGCCAGCAGGGACAGCTCCTATAATTCACCCCTCCACTTT
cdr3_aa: CASRDSSYNSPLHF

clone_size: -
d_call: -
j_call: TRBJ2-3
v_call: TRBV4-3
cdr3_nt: TGCGCCAGCAGCCAAGAGGCCCAGAAACAGGGAGCCCCTAGCACAGATACGCAGTATTTT
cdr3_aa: CASSQEAQKQGAPSTDTQYF

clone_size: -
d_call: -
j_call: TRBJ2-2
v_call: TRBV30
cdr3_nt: TGTGCCTGGAGTGCCCGACATCACGGGGAGCTGTTTTTT
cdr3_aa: CAWSARHHGELFF

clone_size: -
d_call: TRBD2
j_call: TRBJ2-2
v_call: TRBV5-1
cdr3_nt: TGCGCCAGCAGCTGGGGCGGGGGTAACACCGGGGAGCTGTTTTTT
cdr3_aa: CASSWGGGNTGELFF

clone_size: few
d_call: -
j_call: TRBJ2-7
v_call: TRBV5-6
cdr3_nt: TGTGCCAGCAGTAGGACAAGTTCCTACGAGCAGTACTTC
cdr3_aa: CASSRTSSYEQYF

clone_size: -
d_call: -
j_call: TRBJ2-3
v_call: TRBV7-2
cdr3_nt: TGTGCCAGCAGCTCGTTCACAGATACGCAGTATTTT
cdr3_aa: CASSSFTDTQYF

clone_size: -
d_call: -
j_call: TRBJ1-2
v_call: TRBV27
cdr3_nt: TGTGCCAGCAGTTGGTCCCGGGACATCTATGGCTACACCTTC
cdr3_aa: CASSWSRDIYGYTF

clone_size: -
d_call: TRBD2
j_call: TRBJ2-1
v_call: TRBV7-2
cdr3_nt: TGTGCCAGCAGCTTGGGCAGCGGGATTGGTTCCTACAATGAGCAGTTCTTC
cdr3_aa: CASSLGSGIGSYNEQFF

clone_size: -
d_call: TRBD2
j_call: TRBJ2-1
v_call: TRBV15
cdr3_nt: TGTGCCACCGCCCAGCGGGATGTTTACAATGAGCAGTTCTTC
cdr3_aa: CATAQRDVYNEQFF

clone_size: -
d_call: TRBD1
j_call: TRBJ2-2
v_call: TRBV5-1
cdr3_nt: TGCGCCAGCAGCCGTGAAGGGGGCCTTAACACCGGGGAGCTGTTTTTT
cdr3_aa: CASSREGGLNTGELFF

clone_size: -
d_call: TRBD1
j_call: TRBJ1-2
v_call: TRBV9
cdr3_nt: TGTGCCAGCAGCGCACTCGGACAGGGGCACTATGGCTACACCTTC
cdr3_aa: CASSALGQGHYGYTF

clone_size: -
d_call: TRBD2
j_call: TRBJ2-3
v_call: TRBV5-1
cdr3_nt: TGCGCCAGCAGCTCAGCGGGAGACCGCACAGATACGCAGTATTTT
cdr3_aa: CASSSAGDRTDTQYF

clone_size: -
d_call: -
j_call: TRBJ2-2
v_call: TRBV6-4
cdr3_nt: TGTGCCAGCCGCGGATACACCGGGGAGCTGTTTTTT
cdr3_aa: CASRGYTGELFF

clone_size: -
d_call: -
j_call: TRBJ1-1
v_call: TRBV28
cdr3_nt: TGTGCCAGCAGTTTATCGGGGGGATTGAACACTGAAGCTTTCTTT
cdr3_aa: CASSLSGGLNTEAFF

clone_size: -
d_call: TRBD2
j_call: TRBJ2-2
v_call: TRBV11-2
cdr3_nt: TGTGCCAGCAGCCCAGGGTCCTTTGGCGGGAGGTCCGGGGAGCTGTTTTTT
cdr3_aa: CASSPGSFGGRSGELFF

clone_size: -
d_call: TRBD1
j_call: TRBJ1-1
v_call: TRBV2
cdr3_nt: TGTGCCAGCAGCGGACAGGGAGGAATCTCGGACACTGAAGCTTTCTTT
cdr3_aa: CASSGQGGISDTEAFF

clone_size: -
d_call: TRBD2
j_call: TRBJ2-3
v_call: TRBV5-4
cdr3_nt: TGTGCCAGCAGCCAGCACCCAGCGGGGCGCACAGATACGCAGTATTTT
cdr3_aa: CASSQHPAGRTDTQYF

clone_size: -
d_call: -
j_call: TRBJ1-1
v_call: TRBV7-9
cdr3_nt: TGTGCCAGCAGCTTACCGAAGTTCCAGGGGCGGATAAATACTGAAGCTTTCTTT
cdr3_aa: CASSLPKFQGRINTEAFF

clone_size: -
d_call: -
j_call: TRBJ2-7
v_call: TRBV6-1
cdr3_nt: TGTGCCAGCAGTACACAGGTGTACGAGCAGTACTTC
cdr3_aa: CASSTQVYEQYF

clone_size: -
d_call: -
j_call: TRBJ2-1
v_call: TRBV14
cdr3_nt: TGTGCCAGCAGCCAAGATCAAGACTACCTGGGTGAGCAGTTCTTC
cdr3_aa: CASSQDQDYLGEQFF